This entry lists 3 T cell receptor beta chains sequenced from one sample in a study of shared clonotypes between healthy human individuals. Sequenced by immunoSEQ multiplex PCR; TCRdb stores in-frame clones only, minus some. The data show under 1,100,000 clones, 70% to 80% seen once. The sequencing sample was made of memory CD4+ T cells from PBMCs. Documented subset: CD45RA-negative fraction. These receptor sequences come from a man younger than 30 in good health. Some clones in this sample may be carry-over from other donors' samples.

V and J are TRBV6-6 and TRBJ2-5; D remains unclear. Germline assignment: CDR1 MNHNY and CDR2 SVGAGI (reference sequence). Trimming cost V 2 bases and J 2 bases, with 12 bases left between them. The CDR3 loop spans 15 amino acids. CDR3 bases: TGTGCCAGCAGTTACGGTTTGGGCCCACAAGAGACCCAGTACTTC. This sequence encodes CASSYGLGPQETQYF.

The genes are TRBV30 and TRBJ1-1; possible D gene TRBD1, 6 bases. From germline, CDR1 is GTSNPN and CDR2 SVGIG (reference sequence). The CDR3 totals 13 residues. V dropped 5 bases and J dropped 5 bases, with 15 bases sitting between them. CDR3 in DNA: TGTGCCTGGGCAGGGGAGGGGCGGACTGAAGCTTTCTTT. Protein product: CAWAGEGRTEAFF.

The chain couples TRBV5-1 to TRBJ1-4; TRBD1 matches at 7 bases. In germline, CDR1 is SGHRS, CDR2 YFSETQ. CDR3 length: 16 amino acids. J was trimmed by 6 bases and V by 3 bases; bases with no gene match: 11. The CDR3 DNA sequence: TGCGCCAGCAGCTCTGGGAGAGGGGGCGTGGATGAAAAACTGTTTTTT. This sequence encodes CASSSGRGGVDEKLFF.